Below, one T cell receptor (beta chain) is given with its context. Its matching antigen is unknown. This specimen comes from a study of T-cell memory formation after mild COVID-19. Study background: TCR clusters were mostly confined to one donor each. Whole-study findings and limits: In pre-infection memory, a portion of responding clones appeared, which suggested that cross-reactive memory joined. For contracting clones, CD4+ ones sat mainly in CM and EM, CD8+ in EMRA.

One entry per CDR3 protein results from TCRdb running MiXCR on the 5' RACE reads. The sample has roughly 400,000 distinct CDR3 sequences; more than 15% are singletons. Per the germline V gene, CDR1 is KGHSH and CDR2 is LQKENI. CDR3 length: 13 residues. With 1 base removed from V and 6 bases from J, the gap between germline ends came to 6 bases. This TCR came from a man younger than 35 who had mild COVID-19 (a few samples of this study predate the infection). Cell type and time point are not known. The chain employs TRBV18 and TRBJ2-2; D is undetermined. What was sequenced was PBMCs or a T cell subset sorted from them (not recorded which). CDR3 in DNA: TGTGCCAGCTCACCACTGGGCCCCGGGGAGCTGTTTTTT. Translated: CASSPLGPGELFF.